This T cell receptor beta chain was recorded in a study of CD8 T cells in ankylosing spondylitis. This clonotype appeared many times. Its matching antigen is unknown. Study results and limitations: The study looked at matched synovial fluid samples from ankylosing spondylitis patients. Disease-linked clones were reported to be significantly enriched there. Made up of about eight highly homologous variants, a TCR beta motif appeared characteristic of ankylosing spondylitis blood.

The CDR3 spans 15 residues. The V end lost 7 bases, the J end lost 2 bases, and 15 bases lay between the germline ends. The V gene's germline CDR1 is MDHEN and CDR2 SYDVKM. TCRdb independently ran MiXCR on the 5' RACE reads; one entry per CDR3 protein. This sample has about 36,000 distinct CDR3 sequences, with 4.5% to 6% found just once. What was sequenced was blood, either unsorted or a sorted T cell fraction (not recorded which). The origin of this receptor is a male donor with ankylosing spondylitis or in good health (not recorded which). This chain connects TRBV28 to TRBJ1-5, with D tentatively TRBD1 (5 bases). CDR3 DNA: TGTGCCAGCAACTCACTCGGGGGGGGCAATCAGCCCCAGCATTTT. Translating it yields CASNSLGGGNQPQHF.